This T cell receptor (beta chain) was observed in a study of PD-1 blockade in classical Hodgkin lymphoma. Findings and caveats of the study: By C4D1, diversity of CD4+ TCRs had risen significantly, whereas that of CD8+ TCRs had not.

Time point here: cycle 4 day 1 (C4D1), after 5 to 7 weeks of nivolumab. Brentuximab vedotin exposure varied among the patients, all of whom had relapsed after autologous stem cell transplantation. Generated by immunoSEQ multiplex PCR, the TCRdb table keeps only in-frame clones and is missing some. The repertoire holds approximately 45,000 clones, with 66% as singletons. The J segment lost 1 base and the V segment lost 3 bases, leaving 4 bases of the junction unmatched. Germline V CDR1 and CDR2: ENHRY, SYGVKD. This CDR3 is 15 amino acids long. This clone was observed a few times. Its antigen remains unidentified.

V and J are TRBV10-3 and TRBJ2-7, with TRBD2 matching over 9 bases. The sample in question was peripheral blood mononuclear cells (PBMCs), obtained before the fourth cycle of nivolumab. The receptor's source is a human donor with classical Hodgkin lymphoma. CDR3 nucleotide sequence: TGTGCCATCAGTGATACTAGCGGGCTGTCCTACGAGCAGTACTTC. Translating it yields CAISDTSGLSYEQYF.